This paragraph reports one T cell receptor (beta chain). CDR3 size: 13 residues. The germline V gene has CDR1 MNHEY and CDR2 SMNVEV (reference sequence). Trimming took off 0 bases at V and 3 bases at J, with 4 bases between the two ends. The sample is drawn from a study of blood T cell repertoires in COVID-19. Profiling relied on immunoSEQ multiplex PCR, and the TCRdb table lists in-frame clones only, not all of them. Seen here are around 270,000 clones, around 89% observed once, and the top ten hold around 0.8%. The receptor was isolated from a young man with acute or convalescent COVID-19. V and J are TRBV27 and TRBJ2-3; D unresolved. Sequencing was performed on peripheral blood. Written as DNA, the CDR3 is TGTGCCAGCAGTTTATCGCGGACAGATACGCAGTATTTT. This translates into CASSLSRTDTQYF.